Sequencing of this TCR beta chain was carried out in a study of shared clonotypes between healthy human individuals. The ends were cut back, 1 base at V and 1 base at J, with 14 bases in the middle. Germline loops: CDR1 SGHTA, CDR2 FQGNSA. CDR3 length equals 16 residues. Sequenced by immunoSEQ multiplex PCR; TCRdb stores in-frame clones only, minus some. The sample carries approximately 2,300,000 clones, 85% to 95% recorded once. This sequence originates from a man between 18 and 29 years old in good health. Some clones in this sample may be carry-over from other donors' samples. The specimen was naive CD4+ T cells from PBMCs. Regarding subset: CD45RA+ positively selected. The chain links TRBV7-2 to TRBJ2-7; maybe TRBD1 (5 bases). CDR3 protein: CASSLGGAGLSYEQYF. CDR3 DNA sequence: TGTGCCAGCAGCTTAGGGGGTGCAGGGCTGTCCTACGAGCAGTACTTC.